These 20 T cell receptor beta chains share one sample of origin, sequenced in a study of OX40 agonist ivuxolimab in advanced cancers. Libraries were made using the immunoSEQ multiplex PCR assay. TCRdb obtained this table from immuneACCESS and retained in-frame rearrangements with V and J assigned. These tables miss some clones; where compared with another copy, unresolved V genes account for less than half of the shortfall, and the remainder is unexplained. Within this sample are approximately 100,000 clones, with about 90% of them counted one time only. The leading ten clones occupy roughly 0.79% of the sample. Sequenced material: CD4+ or CD8+ T cells sorted from blood, taken in a trial of the OX40 agonist ivuxolimab. Receptors were obtained from an adult with an advanced solid tumor such as melanoma, head and neck, liver or kidney cancer.

The chain carries TRBV7-7 and TRBJ2-5; TRBD1 matches 8 bases. Germline values: CDR1 SSHAT, CDR2 FNYEAQ (reference sequence). The CDR3 length is 13 residues. Trimming at V came to 5 bases and at J to 2 bases, leaving 1 base not matched to a gene. CDR3 DNA: TGTGCCAGCAGCCGGGACAGGCAAGAGACCCAGTACTTC. It codes for CASSRDRQETQYF.

The gene calls are TRBV7-9 and TRBJ1-1; a weak D match, TRBD1 (6 bases). There are 16 residues in the CDR3. CDR1 and CDR2 (germline): SEHNR, FQNEAQ (reference sequence). The germline V and J ends were trimmed by 0 bases and 3 bases, with 14 bases remaining between them. CDR3 sequence: CASSLARQGKDTEAFF. The DNA for the CDR3 is TGTGCCAGCAGCTTAGCTAGGCAGGGGAAGGACACTGAAGCTTTCTTT. Combining the CDR3 with reference TRBV7-9 and TRBJ1-1 gives the whole variable domain DTGVSQNPRHKITKRGQNVTFRCDPISEHNRLYWYRQTLGQGPEFLTYFQNEAQLEKSRLLSDRFSAERPKGSFSTLEIQRTEQGDSAMYLCASSLARQGKDTEAFFGQGTRLTVV.

This sequence joins TRBV4-3 and TRBJ1-4, with D hard to call. V was clipped by 0 bases and J by 8 bases, with 13 bases between them. CDR3 length: 15 amino acids. Germline-derived CDR1 and CDR2 are LGHNA and YSLEER. This chain's CDR3 is CASSQDGGGLEKLFF. The CDR3 nucleotides are TGCGCCAGCAGCCAAGACGGTGGCGGACTAGAAAAACTGTTTTTT.

The chain joins TRBV5-6 to TRBJ2-1; D is possibly TRBD1 (5 bases). The V gene lost 0 bases and the J gene lost 2 bases, with 9 bases spanning the gap. Germline-derived CDR1 and CDR2 are SGHDT and YYEEEE. This CDR3 region has 15 residues. CDR3: CASSLGAGPYNEQFF. The CDR3 bases are TGTGCCAGCAGCTTGGGGGCAGGGCCCTACAATGAGCAGTTCTTC.

Turning to this clone: Given a much more abundant clone one base away, this may be a read error. The J gene is TRBJ1-1, the V gene TRBV6-5; D remains unclear. Trimming left V 7 bases short and J 0 bases short, with 3 bases between. Germline V lookup: CDR1 MNHEY, CDR2 SVGAGI. The CDR3 contains 11 residues. DNA for the CDR3: TGTGCCAGCACGATGAACACTGAAGCTTTCTTT. Protein sequence: CASTMNTEAFF.

The V and J genes are TRBV11-2 and TRBJ1-1, with 8 bases lining up with TRBD1. The CDR3 is 15 residues long. J lost 2 bases, V lost 4 bases, and 6 bases had no gene match. Germline V gene sequence: CDR1 SGHAT, CDR2 FQNNGV. Here the CDR3 DNA reads TGTGCCAGCAGCTCCTCAGACAGGGGTAACACTGAAGCTTTCTTT. It encodes CASSSSDRGNTEAFF.

The chain is built from TRBV19 and TRBJ2-7; 8 bases line up with TRBD1. Trimming at V came to 6 bases and at J to 2 bases, leaving 6 bases not matched to a gene. This CDR3 has 14 amino acids. Germline V gene data show CDR1 as LNHDA and CDR2 as SQIVND (reference sequence). Written as DNA, the CDR3 is TGTGCCAGTAGGAAGATACAGGGGGCCTACGAGCAGTACTTC. Residues: CASRKIQGAYEQYF.

The V and J genes are TRBV10-1 and TRBJ1-4; 11 bases agree with TRBD1. CDR1 is WNHNN, CDR2 SYGVQD, per germline (reference sequence). The trim removed 6 bases at V and 7 bases at J, leaving 7 bases unmatched. The CDR3 contains 15 residues. In nucleotides, the CDR3 is TGCGCCAGCAGCGGTTGTGGGACAGGGGGTGAAAAACTGTTTTTT. It codes for CASSGCGTGGEKLFF.

The rearrangement links TRBV10-3 to TRBJ1-3, with TRBD1 as a possible D gene (5 bases). The V gene's germline CDR1 is ENHRY and CDR2 SYGVKD. Trimming left V 4 bases short and J 3 bases short, with 19 bases between. This CDR3 comprises 17 residues. CDR3 sequence reads: CAISALVGHGGGNTIYF. The CDR3, as DNA: TGTGCCATCAGTGCCCTTGTTGGGCACGGGGGTGGAAACACCATATATTTT.

This clone appeared a single time. The chain combines TRBV30 with TRBJ1-3, with no clear D. V lost 4 bases and J lost 3, with 10 bases in between. Germline values: CDR1 GTSNPN, CDR2 SVGIG (reference sequence). The CDR3 is 13 residues long. CDR3 protein: CAWNGPGGNTIYF. The DNA for the CDR3 is TGTGCCTGGAACGGGCCGGGTGGAAACACCATATATTTT.

This sequence joins TRBV5-1 and TRBJ2-1; no clear D gene. CDR1 SGHRS and CDR2 YFSETQ come from the germline V gene. This CDR3 spans 14 amino acids. V was shortened by 0 bases and J by 0 bases, with 4 bases between the two germline ends. Written as DNA, the CDR3 is TGCGCCAGCAGCTTGGAAGGCTCCTACAATGAGCAGTTCTTC. Protein product: CASSLEGSYNEQFF.

The V and J genes are TRBV19 and TRBJ1-1; D remains unclear. V lost 4 bases and J lost 4, with 10 bases in between. The CDR3 length is 13 residues. Germline V CDR1 and CDR2: LNHDA, SQIVND (reference sequence). This CDR3 reads CASSTGTATEAFF. The CDR3 DNA reads TGTGCCAGTAGTACCGGAACTGCCACTGAAGCTTTCTTT.

The chain recombines TRBV5-5 with TRBJ2-7; D is unclear. Germline CDR1 SGHKS, CDR2 YYEKEE (reference sequence). This CDR3 has 13 residues. With 5 bases removed from V and 3 bases from J, the gap between germline ends came to 12 bases. In DNA form, the CDR3 reads TGTGCCAGCAGTTCCGGGCTAAACTACGAGCAGTACTTC. This sequence encodes CASSSGLNYEQYF.

This chain connects TRBV5-6 to TRBJ2-1; 9 nucleotides line up with TRBD1. The CDR3 contains 17 residues. After removal of 5 bases from V and 4 bases from J, the junction contained 13 bases not matched to a gene. Germline CDR1 reads SGHDT; CDR2 reads YYEEEE. CDR3 residues: CASSQENRGRTYNEQFF. The CDR3 DNA sequence: TGTGCCAGCAGTCAAGAAAACAGGGGGCGAACTTACAATGAGCAGTTCTTC.

This rearrangement joins TRBV10-2 to TRBJ2-1; D is possibly TRBD2 (5 bases). This CDR3 is built from 14 residues. With 2 bases removed from V and 2 bases from J, the gap between germline ends came to 7 bases. Germline CDR1 WSHSY, CDR2 SAAADI. The CDR3 DNA follows: TGCGCCAGCAGTGAGGACTACCCCTACAATGAGCAGTTCTTC. This gives the protein CASSEDYPYNEQFF.

This clone was recorded only once. The V gene is TRBV7-2, the J gene TRBJ2-5, with 8 bases that match TRBD1. Germline loops: CDR1 SGHTA, CDR2 FQGNSA. The junction had 6 bases not matched to a gene; V was cut back by 5 bases and J by 7 bases. The CDR3 loop spans 13 amino acids. The CDR3 loop is CASSGQGFGTQYF. CDR3 DNA: TGTGCCAGCAGCGGACAGGGTTTCGGGACCCAGTACTTC.

Only a few counts were recorded for this clone. The rearrangement uses TRBV4-1 and TRBJ2-1, with no clear D. The CDR3 covers 14 residues. CDR1 MGHRA and CDR2 YSYEKL come from the germline V gene. Trimming left V 3 bases short and J 4 bases short, with 10 bases between. The CDR3 sequence is CASSQKAAYNEQFF. The CDR3 DNA follows: TGCGCCAGCAGCCAGAAAGCCGCATACAATGAGCAGTTCTTC.

CDR3 loop: CASSDSSWAYEQYF. The CDR3 nucleotides read TGTGCCAGCAGTGACAGTTCTTGGGCTTACGAGCAGTACTTC. The genes are TRBV2 and TRBJ2-7; D remains unclear. Germline values: CDR1 SNHLY, CDR2 FYNNEI. V lost 3 bases and J 4 bases, leaving 13 bases between the germline ends. The CDR3 is 14 residues long.

This clone showed up just once. The genes are TRBV4-3 and TRBJ2-5, with 8 bases aligning to TRBD2. Germline CDR1 and CDR2: LGHNA and YSLEER. This CDR3 is built from 15 residues. After removal of 2 bases from V and 5 bases from J, the junction contained 7 bases not matched to a gene. CDR3 nucleotides: TGCGCCAGCAGCCAAAACGGGGGGGCCGGGGAGACCCAGTACTTC. Amino acid sequence: CASSQNGGAGETQYF.

The chain uses TRBV6-1 and TRBJ2-7; no firm D call. Trimming removed 10 bases at V and 0 bases at J, with 16 bases between. The CDR3 runs to 14 residues. Per germline, CDR1 MNHNS and CDR2 SASEGT. The CDR3 sequence: CATSVGPSSYEQYF. The CDR3 nucleotides are TGTGCCACCTCCGTCGGGCCGAGCTCCTACGAGCAGTACTTC.